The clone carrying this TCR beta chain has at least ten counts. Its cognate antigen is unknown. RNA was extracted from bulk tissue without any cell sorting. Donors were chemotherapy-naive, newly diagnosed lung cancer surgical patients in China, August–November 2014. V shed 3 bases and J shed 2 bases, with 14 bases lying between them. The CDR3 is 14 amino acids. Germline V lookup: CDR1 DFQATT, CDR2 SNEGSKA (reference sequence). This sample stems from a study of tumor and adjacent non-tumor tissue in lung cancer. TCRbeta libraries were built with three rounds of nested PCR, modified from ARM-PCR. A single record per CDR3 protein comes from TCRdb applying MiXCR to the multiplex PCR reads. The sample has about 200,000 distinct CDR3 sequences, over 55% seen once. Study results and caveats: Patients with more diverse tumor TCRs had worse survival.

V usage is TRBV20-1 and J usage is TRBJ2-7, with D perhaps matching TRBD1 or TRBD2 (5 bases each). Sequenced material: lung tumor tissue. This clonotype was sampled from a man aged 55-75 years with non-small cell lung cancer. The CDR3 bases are TGCAGTGCTAGGGACGTCGGGGCCGCCTACGAGCAGTACTTC. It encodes CSARDVGAAYEQYF.